The rows below give T cell receptor beta chains drawn from one sample of a study of vaccination and CD4 T cells after COVID-19. TCRdb used MiXCR to reprocess the PCR reads, holding one entry per CDR3 protein. The sample records about 19,000 distinct CDR3 sequences, approximately 38% being singletons. These receptors lack a known antigen. The sequenced material came from cultured CD4+ T cells from blood. These TCRs come from a human donor with COVID-19. CDR3s include the opening cysteine and the closing phenylalanine or tryptophan. Each record gives: clone size, J gene, D gene, V gene, CDR3 protein, CDR3 DNA. D genes are given only for firm matches. Rows give clone size only sometimes, using once, few, many, or a class for an expanded clone.

clone_size: -
j_call: TRBJ2-3
d_call: TRBD1
v_call: TRBV11-3
cdr3_aa: CASCLPGQGAHTQYF
cdr3_nt: TGTGCCAGCTGCTTGCCGGGACAGGGGGCACATACGCAGTATTTT

clone_size: -
j_call: TRBJ2-3
d_call: -
v_call: TRBV12-3/TRBV12-4
cdr3_aa: CASSLGETDTQYF
cdr3_nt: TGTGCCAGCAGTTTAGGAGAGACAGATACGCAGTATTTT

clone_size: -
j_call: TRBJ1-6
d_call: -
v_call: TRBV7-3
cdr3_aa: CASSFSGTDNSPLHF
cdr3_nt: TGTGCCAGCAGCTTTTCCGGGACGGATAATTCACCCCTCCACTTT

clone_size: few
j_call: TRBJ1-1
d_call: TRBD1
v_call: TRBV2
cdr3_aa: CASGGQGLVEAFF
cdr3_nt: TGTGCCAGCGGGGGACAGGGGCTAGTAGAAGCTTTCTTT

clone_size: few
j_call: TRBJ1-5
d_call: TRBD1
v_call: TRBV20-1
cdr3_aa: CSARWQGAGYSNQPQHF
cdr3_nt: TGCAGTGCTAGGTGGCAGGGGGCGGGATATAGCAATCAGCCCCAGCATTTT

clone_size: few
j_call: TRBJ2-3
d_call: -
v_call: TRBV4-2
cdr3_aa: CASSQDKRATQYF
cdr3_nt: TGTGCCAGCAGCCAAGATAAGAGGGCTACGCAGTATTTT

clone_size: -
j_call: TRBJ1-4
d_call: -
v_call: TRBV24-1
cdr3_aa: CATSGTDEKLFF
cdr3_nt: TGTGCCACCAGTGGGACAGATGAAAAACTGTTTTTT

clone_size: few
j_call: TRBJ1-5
d_call: TRBD1
v_call: TRBV10-3
cdr3_aa: CAISEGQGSNQPQHF
cdr3_nt: TGTGCCATCAGTGAGGGACAGGGGAGCAATCAGCCCCAGCATTTT

clone_size: -
j_call: TRBJ1-2
d_call: -
v_call: TRBV2
cdr3_aa: CASSVLSYGYTF
cdr3_nt: TGTGCCAGCAGTGTTCTAAGCTATGGCTACACCTTC

clone_size: -
j_call: TRBJ2-7
d_call: -
v_call: TRBV21-1
cdr3_aa: CASSKDRGHEQYF
cdr3_nt: TGTGCCAGCAGCAAGGACAGGGGGCACGAGCAGTACTTC

clone_size: -
j_call: TRBJ1-2
d_call: -
v_call: TRBV7-8
cdr3_aa: CASSLAAGNYGYTF
cdr3_nt: TGTGCCAGCAGCTTAGCTGCGGGTAACTATGGCTACACCTTC

clone_size: -
j_call: TRBJ2-7
d_call: TRBD1
v_call: TRBV6-5
cdr3_aa: CASSYGGQGARDEQYF
cdr3_nt: TGTGCCAGCAGTTACGGGGGACAGGGGGCGAGGGACGAGCAGTACTTC

clone_size: -
j_call: TRBJ1-5
d_call: TRBD1
v_call: TRBV7-2
cdr3_aa: CASSLGQGSQPQHF
cdr3_nt: TGTGCCAGCAGCTTAGGACAGGGGAGCCAGCCCCAGCATTTT

clone_size: -
j_call: TRBJ1-1
d_call: -
v_call: TRBV7-2
cdr3_aa: CASSSQENTEAFF
cdr3_nt: TGTGCCAGCAGCTCACAGGAGAACACTGAAGCTTTCTTT

clone_size: -
j_call: TRBJ2-7
d_call: TRBD1
v_call: TRBV5-8
cdr3_aa: CASSLPGQGNYEQYF
cdr3_nt: TGTGCCAGCAGCTTGCCGGGACAGGGAAACTACGAGCAGTACTTC

clone_size: -
j_call: TRBJ2-5
d_call: -
v_call: TRBV11-3
cdr3_aa: CASSLDETQYF
cdr3_nt: TGTGCCAGCAGCTTAGACGAGACCCAGTACTTC

clone_size: few
j_call: TRBJ2-3
d_call: TRBD2
v_call: TRBV20-1
cdr3_aa: CSARDLAGGRHTQYF
cdr3_nt: TGCAGTGCTAGAGATCTAGCGGGGGGTCGGCATACGCAGTATTTT

clone_size: few
j_call: TRBJ2-2
d_call: -
v_call: TRBV6-5
cdr3_aa: CASSYLAGTGELFF
cdr3_nt: TGTGCCAGCAGTTATCTGGCGGGAACCGGGGAGCTGTTTTTT

clone_size: few
j_call: TRBJ2-7
d_call: -
v_call: TRBV7-9
cdr3_aa: CASSWGGRESYEQYF
cdr3_nt: TGTGCCAGCAGCTGGGGTGGCAGGGAGTCCTACGAGCAGTACTTC

clone_size: -
j_call: TRBJ1-2
d_call: -
v_call: TRBV5-1
cdr3_aa: CASSYGGRDHYGYTF
cdr3_nt: TGCGCCAGCAGCTACGGAGGCAGGGACCACTATGGCTACACCTTC

clone_size: few
j_call: TRBJ1-1
d_call: -
v_call: TRBV28
cdr3_aa: CASRRFLAFF
cdr3_nt: TGTGCCAGCAGGAGGTTCCTGGCTTTCTTT

clone_size: once
j_call: TRBJ1-1
d_call: -
v_call: TRBV5-4
cdr3_aa: CASSLRGRGNTEAFF
cdr3_nt: TGTGCCAGCAGCTTGCGGGGGCGGGGGAACACTGAAGCTTTCTTT

clone_size: -
j_call: TRBJ1-1
d_call: -
v_call: TRBV14
cdr3_aa: CASSQAQGRRAEAFF
cdr3_nt: TGTGCCAGCAGCCAAGCGCAGGGGCGAAGGGCTGAAGCTTTCTTT

clone_size: -
j_call: TRBJ1-4
d_call: -
v_call: TRBV29-1
cdr3_aa: CSASTGTLLGKLFF
cdr3_nt: TGCAGCGCTTCAACCGGGACCCTACTCGGAAAACTGTTTTTT

clone_size: -
j_call: TRBJ2-7
d_call: -
v_call: TRBV5-1
cdr3_aa: CASSRTEYEQYF
cdr3_nt: TGCGCCAGCAGCAGAACCGAATACGAGCAGTACTTC

clone_size: few
j_call: TRBJ2-3
d_call: -
v_call: TRBV20-1
cdr3_aa: CSAPLVAITDTQYF
cdr3_nt: TGCAGTGCCCCCCTAGTTGCGATCACAGATACGCAGTATTTT

clone_size: -
j_call: TRBJ2-2
d_call: TRBD2
v_call: TRBV11-1
cdr3_aa: CASTGGPNTGELFF
cdr3_nt: TGTGCCAGTACGGGGGGGCCTAACACCGGGGAGCTGTTTTTT

clone_size: -
j_call: TRBJ1-5
d_call: -
v_call: TRBV19
cdr3_aa: CASSRNQPQHF
cdr3_nt: TGTGCCAGTAGTAGAAATCAGCCCCAGCATTTT

clone_size: -
j_call: TRBJ2-2
d_call: TRBD2
v_call: TRBV20-1
cdr3_aa: CSAPTSGGGVTGELFF
cdr3_nt: TGCAGTGCTCCCACATCGGGCGGGGGGGTCACCGGGGAGCTGTTTTTT

clone_size: -
j_call: TRBJ1-2
d_call: -
v_call: TRBV14
cdr3_aa: CASSQKQSGGYTF
cdr3_nt: TGTGCCAGCAGCCAAAAACAGAGTGGTGGCTACACCTTC

clone_size: few
j_call: TRBJ1-6
d_call: -
v_call: TRBV6-5
cdr3_aa: CASSYSEGGSYNSPLHF
cdr3_nt: TGTGCCAGCAGTTACTCAGAAGGGGGCTCCTATAATTCACCCCTCCACTTT

clone_size: -
j_call: TRBJ1-2
d_call: -
v_call: TRBV7-8
cdr3_aa: CASSPGTGYTF
cdr3_nt: TGTGCCAGCAGTCCAGGGACTGGCTACACCTTC

clone_size: few
j_call: TRBJ1-2
d_call: TRBD1
v_call: TRBV7-2
cdr3_aa: CASGSGQENYGYTF
cdr3_nt: TGTGCCAGCGGCTCGGGACAGGAAAACTATGGCTACACCTTC

clone_size: -
j_call: TRBJ2-7
d_call: -
v_call: TRBV11-3
cdr3_aa: CASSPGPLYLEQYF
cdr3_nt: TGTGCCAGCAGTCCAGGACCGTTATACCTCGAGCAGTACTTC

clone_size: few
j_call: TRBJ1-5
d_call: -
v_call: TRBV7-2
cdr3_aa: CASSLNPPGSGEPQHF
cdr3_nt: TGTGCCAGCAGCTTAAACCCCCCCGGCTCCGGAGAGCCCCAGCATTTT

clone_size: -
j_call: TRBJ1-1
d_call: TRBD1
v_call: TRBV18
cdr3_aa: CASSPGQIYTEAFF
cdr3_nt: TGTGCCAGCTCACCGGGACAGATCTACACTGAAGCTTTCTTT

clone_size: -
j_call: TRBJ2-3
d_call: -
v_call: TRBV2
cdr3_aa: CASSGRKGVTDTQYF
cdr3_nt: TGTGCCAGCAGTGGTCGGAAGGGGGTCACAGATACGCAGTATTTT

clone_size: -
j_call: TRBJ1-5
d_call: -
v_call: TRBV19
cdr3_aa: CASLGGSNSNQPQHF
cdr3_nt: TGTGCCAGCCTGGGGGGGAGTAATAGCAATCAGCCCCAGCATTTT

clone_size: -
j_call: TRBJ1-1
d_call: -
v_call: TRBV6-2/TRBV6-3
cdr3_aa: CASSYRGGRNTEAFF
cdr3_nt: TGTGCCAGCAGCTATCGGGGGGGCAGGAACACTGAAGCTTTCTTT

clone_size: -
j_call: TRBJ1-1
d_call: -
v_call: TRBV27
cdr3_aa: CASSFWGKNTEAFF
cdr3_nt: TGTGCCAGCAGTTTTTGGGGGAAGAACACTGAAGCTTTCTTT

clone_size: few
j_call: TRBJ2-7
d_call: -
v_call: TRBV19
cdr3_aa: CASSWGSPNSYEQYF
cdr3_nt: TGTGCCAGTAGTTGGGGGTCTCCGAATTCCTACGAGCAGTACTTC

clone_size: few
j_call: TRBJ2-5
d_call: -
v_call: TRBV2
cdr3_aa: CASRTAVTQYF
cdr3_nt: TGTGCCAGCAGGACAGCCGTGACCCAGTACTTC

clone_size: -
j_call: TRBJ2-5
d_call: TRBD2
v_call: TRBV9
cdr3_aa: CASSPQTSGGAETQYF
cdr3_nt: TGTGCCAGCAGCCCCCAGACTAGCGGGGGGGCCGAGACCCAGTACTTC

clone_size: -
j_call: TRBJ1-1
d_call: -
v_call: TRBV2
cdr3_aa: CASTLLVSGAEAFF
cdr3_nt: TGTGCCAGCACCCTCCTTGTTAGCGGGGCTGAAGCTTTCTTT

clone_size: -
j_call: TRBJ2-1
d_call: -
v_call: TRBV6-1
cdr3_aa: CASSRTHSSYNEQFF
cdr3_nt: TGTGCCAGCAGCCGGACCCACAGCTCCTACAATGAGCAGTTCTTC

clone_size: few
j_call: TRBJ2-1
d_call: -
v_call: TRBV15
cdr3_aa: CATSRASPLGEQFF
cdr3_nt: TGTGCCACCAGTCGAGCGTCCCCCCTGGGTGAGCAGTTCTTC

clone_size: few
j_call: TRBJ2-4
d_call: TRBD1
v_call: TRBV19
cdr3_aa: CASSTIGGSAKNIQYF
cdr3_nt: TGTGCCAGTAGTACAATAGGGGGCTCGGCCAAAAACATTCAGTACTTC

clone_size: -
j_call: TRBJ2-2
d_call: -
v_call: TRBV12-2
cdr3_aa: CASRLREPLGGWVAGELFF
cdr3_nt: TGTGCAAGTCGCCTTAGGGAACCCCTCGGTGGTTGGGTGGCCGGGGAGCTGTTTTTT

clone_size: few
j_call: TRBJ1-4
d_call: TRBD1
v_call: TRBV20-1
cdr3_aa: CSARDGIYRGNEKLFF
cdr3_nt: TGCAGTGCTAGAGATGGAATCTACAGGGGTAATGAAAAACTGTTTTTT

clone_size: -
j_call: TRBJ2-5
d_call: -
v_call: TRBV9
cdr3_aa: CASSVGYQETQYF
cdr3_nt: TGTGCCAGCAGCGTAGGTTATCAAGAGACCCAGTACTTC

clone_size: -
j_call: TRBJ2-7
d_call: -
v_call: TRBV7-9
cdr3_aa: CASSSATAPYEQYF
cdr3_nt: TGTGCCAGCAGCTCAGCGACAGCCCCCTACGAGCAGTACTTC

clone_size: -
j_call: TRBJ2-3
d_call: TRBD1
v_call: TRBV20-1
cdr3_aa: CSAGQGMDTQYF
cdr3_nt: TGCAGTGCAGGACAGGGAATGGATACGCAGTATTTT

clone_size: -
j_call: TRBJ2-7
d_call: TRBD1
v_call: TRBV7-2
cdr3_aa: CASSREGTAYEQYF
cdr3_nt: TGTGCCAGCAGCAGAGAGGGGACAGCCTACGAGCAGTACTTC

clone_size: -
j_call: TRBJ2-1
d_call: -
v_call: TRBV20-1
cdr3_aa: CSARDPGANNEQFF
cdr3_nt: TGCAGTGCTAGAGATCCGGGGGCCAACAATGAGCAGTTCTTC